Below are 27 T cell receptor beta chains sequenced from a single sample in a study of CD8 T cells in Susac syndrome. Random hexamers served to reverse transcribe roughly 0.45 to 1 ug RNA. A single record per CDR3 protein comes from TCRdb applying MiXCR to the immunoSEQ multiplex PCR reads. Here the sample spans around 130,000 distinct CDR3 sequences, about 95% being singletons. Sequencing was carried out using CD4+ T cells from PBMCs. The receptors come from a human donor in good health.

The chain is built from TRBV3-1 and TRBJ1-1; D ambiguous. With 5 bases removed from V and 5 bases from J, the gap between germline ends came to 9 bases. CDR1 is LGHDT, CDR2 YNNKEL, per germline (reference sequence). The CDR3 is made up of 12 amino acids. The CDR3 DNA reads TGTGCCAGCAGCGTGGTGGGGACTGAAGCTTTCTTT. Its translation: CASSVVGTEAFF.

The chain joins TRBV5-8 to TRBJ2-1; the D call may be TRBD1 or TRBD2 (7 bases each). CDR1 is SGHTS and CDR2 is YDEGEE in the germline V gene. V shed 5 bases and J shed 9 bases, with 15 bases lying between them. The CDR3 consists of 13 residues. In DNA, the CDR3 is TGTGCCAGCAGTTGGGACTACAGGGGTGAGCAGTTCTTC. It specifies CASSWDYRGEQFF.

The chain joins TRBV5-1 to TRBJ2-1; the D gene is possibly TRBD1 (6 bases). V lost 3 bases and J lost 6, with 19 bases in between. The germline V gene encodes CDR1 SGHRS and CDR2 YFSETQ. The CDR3 runs to 16 residues. DNA for the CDR3: TGCGCCAGCAGCTCCACAGGGATAGGGGCCTCCAATGAGCAGTTCTTC. This encodes CASSSTGIGASNEQFF.

The chain is built from TRBV3-1 and TRBJ2-1, with no clear D. Germline CDR1 and CDR2: LGHDT and YNNKEL (reference sequence). Deletions cut 0 bases from V and 10 bases from J, with 13 bases between. CDR3 length: 14 residues. CDR3 residues: CASSQEPIAWEQFF. For the CDR3, the DNA is TGTGCCAGCAGCCAAGAACCGATTGCTTGGGAGCAGTTCTTC.

This clonotype appeared a single time. The chain links TRBV5-1 to TRBJ2-1; D remains unclear. V shed 6 bases and J shed 8 bases, with 12 bases lying between them. This CDR3 has 12 residues. Per germline, CDR1 SGHRS and CDR2 YFSETQ. CDR3 loop: CASKSGRDEQFF. CDR3 nucleotides: TGCGCCAGCAAATCGGGTCGGGATGAGCAGTTCTTC.

This chain links TRBV29-1 with TRBJ2-1; D is undetermined. The V end lost 1 base, the J end lost 9 bases, and 7 bases lay between the germline ends. The CDR3 consists of 11 residues. In germline, CDR1 is SQVTM, CDR2 ANQGSEA. Here the CDR3 reads CSVEVAIEQFF. In nucleotides, the CDR3 is TGCAGCGTTGAAGTGGCAATTGAGCAGTTCTTC.

This clonotype was recorded a few times. The chain has TRBV20-1 and TRBJ1-1, with a tentative D call TRBD1 (5 bases). The V end lost 5 bases, the J end lost 2 bases, and 9 bases lay between the germline ends. CDR3 size: 12 residues. CDR1 and CDR2 (germline): DFQATT, SNEGSKA (reference sequence). The CDR3 DNA is TGCAGTGCTGCAAGGGGTAACACTGAAGCTTTCTTT. This gives the protein CSAARGNTEAFF.

The chain recombines TRBV27 with TRBJ1-2; D may be TRBD1 (5 bases). The V and J ends lost 5 bases and 8 bases respectively, with 15 bases between them. The CDR3 has 13 amino acids. CDR1 is MNHEY, CDR2 SMNVEV, per germline (reference sequence). CDR3 sequence reads: CASSTGSARGYTF. DNA for the CDR3: TGTGCCAGCAGTACAGGATCGGCTCGAGGCTACACCTTC.

This clonotype appeared a single time. This chain uses TRBV28 with TRBJ2-1; 7 bases fit TRBD1. The germline gives CDR1 MDHEN, CDR2 SYDVKM. This CDR3 is built from 14 residues. V lost 5 bases and J lost 2; bases outside the gene matches: 3. The CDR3 nucleotides are TGTGCCAGCAGTCCTACAGGGGCCTACAATGAGCAGTTCTTC. This translates into CASSPTGAYNEQFF.

The chain joins TRBV12-3 or TRBV12-4 to TRBJ2-1, with TRBD2 as a possible D gene (6 bases). The V and J ends lost 4 bases and 6 bases respectively, with 16 bases between them. CDR3 length: 15 residues. CDR3 coding DNA: TGTGCCAGCAGTTCCTCGGGACTGCCGAGCAATGAGCAGTTCTTC. This gives the protein CASSSSGLPSNEQFF.

The rearrangement joins TRBV6-5 to TRBJ2-7, with a tentative D call TRBD1 (5 bases). Germline-derived CDR1 and CDR2 are MNHEY and SVGAGI. The CDR3 loop spans 12 amino acids. V lost 7 bases, J lost 7 bases, and 14 bases lay in between. The CDR3 protein is CASNSRVGEQYF. Written as DNA, the CDR3 is TGTGCCAGCAACTCCAGGGTGGGGGAGCAGTACTTC.

The chain employs TRBV14 and TRBJ2-3; D not certain. Trimming shortened V by 0 bases and J by 6 bases, and 7 bases separated the two germline ends. Germline CDR1 SGHDN, CDR2 FVKESK. CDR3 length: 13 amino acids. The CDR3 loop is CASSQDLEDTQYF. CDR3 DNA: TGTGCCAGCAGCCAAGATCTGGAGGATACGCAGTATTTT.

The chain employs TRBV20-1 and TRBJ2-1, with 10 positions matching TRBD2. The ends lost 3 bases at V and 8 bases at J; junction bases unmatched: 10. The CDR3 totals 15 residues. Germline V gene data show CDR1 as DFQATT and CDR2 as SNEGSKA (reference sequence). The CDR3 nucleotides read TGCAGTGCTAGTAGGCCGGGACTAGCGATAGATGAGCAGTTCTTC. Amino acids: CSASRPGLAIDEQFF.

The V gene is TRBV15, the J gene TRBJ2-2; possible D gene TRBD1, 5 bases. The germline CDR1 and CDR2 sequences are LNHNV and YYDKDF (reference sequence). The length of the CDR3 is 13 residues. V was trimmed by 5 bases and J by 6 bases, leaving 10 bases between them. CDR3 nucleotides: TGTGCCACCAGCGGACACTTGGCCGGGGAGCTGTTTTTT. This gives the protein CATSGHLAGELFF.

The chain has TRBV20-1 and TRBJ1-5; D is possibly TRBD1 (5 bases). Between the trimmed V and J ends, which lost 5 bases and 7 bases, there was a span of 18 bases. Germline CDR1 DFQATT, CDR2 SNEGSKA (reference sequence). The length of the CDR3 is 14 residues. CDR3 loop: CSARSGLPSQPQHF. The CDR3 DNA follows: TGCAGTGCTCGGTCAGGGTTGCCCAGCCAGCCCCAGCATTTT.

The chain couples TRBV4-1 to TRBJ2-6, with a weak D call TRBD1 (5 bases). Germline lookup yields CDR1 MGHRA and CDR2 YSYEKL. The CDR3 loop spans 17 amino acids. V lost 3 bases to trimming and J lost 3 bases, with 15 bases between them. The CDR3 loop is CASSQASGFGGANVLTF. CDR3 nucleotide sequence: TGCGCCAGCAGCCAGGCCTCAGGGTTCGGTGGGGCCAACGTCCTGACTTTC.

V gene TRBV18 combines with J gene TRBJ1-5; tentatively, D is TRBD1 (5 bases). Per germline, CDR1 KGHSH and CDR2 LQKENI. CDR3 length: 14 amino acids. V dropped 6 bases and J dropped 4 bases, with 13 bases sitting between them. The CDR3 nucleotides are TGTGCCAGCTCCCAACAGGAGGGGAATCAGCCCCAGCATTTT. This gives the protein CASSQQEGNQPQHF.

The DNA for the CDR3 is TGTGCCAGCAGCTCCGGGACAGGGCCCTACGAGCAGTACTTC. It translates to CASSSGTGPYEQYF. The genes are TRBV7-2 and TRBJ2-7; TRBD1 aligns across 9 bases. The germline CDR1 and CDR2 sequences are SGHTA and FQGNSA. The CDR3 runs 14 residues. V trimming: 4 bases; J trimming: 2 bases; junction bases outside the gene matches: 3.

The chain employs TRBV19 and TRBJ1-2; D remains unclear. Per germline, CDR1 LNHDA and CDR2 SQIVND (reference sequence). This CDR3 region has 13 residues. V was pared by 6 bases and J by 1 base, with 9 bases between. For the CDR3, the DNA is TGTGCCAGTAGCGACACGTTTAACTATGGCTACACCTTC. Translation gives CASSDTFNYGYTF.

The genes are TRBV6-6 and TRBJ2-1, with 9 bases lining up with TRBD2. The CDR3 is 14 residues long. CDR1 is MNHNY and CDR2 is SVGAGI in the germline V gene (reference sequence). Trimming removed 5 bases from V and 5 bases from J; junction bases left unmatched: 4. CDR3 DNA sequence: TGTGCCAGCAGTACAGCGGGAGGACACAATGAGCAGTTCTTC. Protein sequence: CASSTAGGHNEQFF.

V gene TRBV7-2 combines with J gene TRBJ1-1, with D possibly matching TRBD1 (6 bases). From germline, CDR1 is SGHTA and CDR2 FQGNSA. Trimming took 3 bases from V and 0 from J, leaving 11 bases between them. This CDR3 is 15 amino acids long. CDR3 protein: CASSLNGQLNTEAFF. For the CDR3, the DNA is TGTGCCAGCAGCTTGAACGGACAGTTGAACACTGAAGCTTTCTTT.

J is TRBJ2-7 and V is TRBV29-1; possibly TRBD2 for D (5 bases). The V and J ends lost 3 bases and 6 bases respectively, with 9 bases between them. This CDR3 is 11 amino acids long. Per the germline V gene, CDR1 is SQVTM and CDR2 is ANQGSEA. As DNA, the CDR3 is TGCAGCGTTGAGCTAGCTCGCGAGCAGTACTTC. This sequence encodes CSVELAREQYF.

This chain links TRBV19 with TRBJ1-4; unclear D gene. The V end was cut by 1 base, the J end by 9 bases, with 15 bases between. This CDR3 is built from 15 residues. CDR1 and CDR2 from the germline V gene are LNHDA and SQIVND (reference sequence). The DNA for the CDR3 is TGTGCCAGTAGTATAGTTGAGGGCGGCAAGAAAAAACTGTTTTTT. This codes for CASSIVEGGKKKLFF. The whole variable domain, filled in from reference TRBV19 and TRBJ1-4, reads DGGITQSPKYLFRKEGQNVTLSCEQNLNHDAMYWYRQDPGQGLRLIYYSQIVNDFQKGDIAEGYSVSREKKESFPLTVTSAQKNPTAFYLCASSIVEGGKKKLFFGSGTQLSVL.

The V and J genes are TRBV18 and TRBJ2-3; no clear D gene. Trimming removed 3 bases from V and 5 bases from J, with 6 bases in between. The CDR3 has 12 residues. Looked up from germline, CDR1 is KGHSH and CDR2 is LQKENI. The CDR3 loop reads CASSPAEDTQYF. The CDR3 DNA follows: TGTGCCAGCTCACCGGCTGAAGATACGCAGTATTTT.

The V call is TRBV6-5, the J call TRBJ2-2; TRBD2 is a possible D gene (5 bases). The V end lost 11 bases, the J end lost 4 bases, and 14 bases lay between the germline ends. This CDR3 is 13 amino acids long. From germline, CDR1 is MNHEY and CDR2 SVGAGI. The CDR3 loop is CAAHQAGTGELFF. The CDR3 nucleotides are TGTGCCGCCCACCAGGCGGGCACCGGGGAGCTGTTTTTT.

The rearrangement joins TRBV19 to TRBJ2-1; D remains unclear. CDR1 and CDR2 (germline): LNHDA, SQIVND (reference sequence). This CDR3 is 15 amino acids long. Between the trimmed V and J ends, which lost 3 bases and 0 bases, there was a span of 9 bases. The CDR3 DNA reads as TGTGCCAGTAGTATGGCGGCAGTCTCCTACAATGAGCAGTTCTTC. The encoded protein is CASSMAAVSYNEQFF.

The chain uses TRBV28 and TRBJ2-3, with D possibly being TRBD1 (6 bases). The CDR3 is 12 residues long. Germline CDR1 is MDHEN and CDR2 is SYDVKM. Trimming stripped 7 bases from V and 7 bases from J, with 12 bases between. CDR3 protein: CASTGVSNTQYF. The CDR3 DNA reads TGTGCCAGCACAGGGGTTTCAAATACGCAGTATTTT.